Here is one TCR beta chain with its context. Its antigen remains unidentified. Data came from immunoSEQ multiplex PCR; TCRdb stores just in-frame clones and leaves some out. The repertoire holds about 36,000 clones, 60% to 85% seen once, with roughly 9.8% in the top ten. The data stem from a study of a mutant IDH1 vaccine in newly diagnosed glioma. Across the study: The therapy given earlier, which was standard therapy, consisted of radiotherapy, temozolomide, or both, and most of the patients received both. Week 35 was safety follow-up visit V12; week 47 was end-of-study visit V13. General observations from the study: Seemingly, top peripheral T cell clonotype changes bore no relation to pseudoprogression. There were vaccine-induced immune responses in about 93% of the patients.

Time point denoted: week 47, end of study. In every dose of vaccine, 300 ug of mutant IDH1 20-mer peptide was given alongside topical imiquimod. Trimming removed 4 bases at V and 5 bases at J, with 8 bases between. Germline CDR1 and CDR2: MNHEY and SMNVEV (reference sequence). The CDR3 length is 13 residues. V gene TRBV27 combines with J gene TRBJ2-2; a possible D gene is TRBD1 (6 bases). Sequencing was performed on PBMCs, taken from a glioma patient whose treatment included an IDH1 peptide vaccine. The receptor's source is a man between 35 and 55 years old with glioma. The CDR3 nucleotides read TGTGCCAGCAGTTCCGGACAGACCGGGGAGCTGTTTTTT. It specifies CASSSGQTGELFF.